These 8 T cell receptor beta chains share one sample of origin, sequenced in a study of T-cell reconstitution after alpha-beta-depleted transplantation in children. Unique molecular identifiers were built into the TCRbeta library. TCRdb re-analysed the PCR reads in MiXCR, keeping a single row per CDR3 protein. The sample holds about 130,000 distinct CDR3 sequences, about 9.9% seen once. The sample consisted of PBMCs, mostly from graft donor cells, taken 180 days after TCRalphabeta/CD19-depleted stem cell transplant. Receptors were obtained from a girl less than two years old who had a stem cell transplant for combined immunodeficiency, so the T cells may come from the graft donor.

This clonotype was counted only a few times. V and J are TRBV5-1 and TRBJ1-5; no firm D call. The V end lost 0 bases, the J end lost 4 bases, and 8 bases lay between the germline ends. The CDR3 covers 14 residues. Looked up from germline, CDR1 is SGHRS and CDR2 is YFSETQ. CDR3 loop: CASSLDGYNQPQHF. DNA for the CDR3: TGCGCCAGCAGCTTGGACGGCTATAATCAGCCCCAGCATTTT.

V and J are TRBV12-3 or TRBV12-4 and TRBJ1-1, with a weak D call TRBD1 (5 bases). The CDR3 is 13 residues long. V shed 2 bases and J shed 6 bases, with 10 bases lying between them. CDR3 protein: CASSLRRGAEAFF. The CDR3, as DNA: TGTGCCAGCAGTTTAAGGAGGGGTGCTGAAGCTTTCTTT.

This clonotype was seen more than once but under ten times. This rearrangement joins TRBV6-2 or TRBV6-3 to TRBJ1-2, with D perhaps matching TRBD1 (6 bases). The CDR3 sequence is 16 residues long. CDR1 MNHEY and CDR2 SVGEGT come from the germline V gene. Trimming took 0 bases from V and 3 from J, leaving 14 bases between them. CDR3 protein: CASSYSSRGGDYGYTF. The CDR3 region has the DNA TGTGCCAGCAGTTACTCGAGCCGGGGGGGCGACTATGGCTACACCTTC.

This clonotype has only a few counts. The CDR3 nucleotides are TGTGCCAGCTCACCGATCAGGGGACCCACAGATACGCAGTATTTT. As protein: CASSPIRGPTDTQYF. This chain uses TRBV18 with TRBJ2-3; TRBD1 is a possible D gene (6 bases). The CDR3 runs to 15 residues. The V end was cut by 3 bases, the J end by 2 bases, with 12 bases between. Germline CDR1 reads KGHSH; CDR2 reads LQKENI.

This clonotype was seen at least ten times. The chain combines TRBV5-1 with TRBJ1-2; tentative D call: TRBD1 (5 bases). The germline V gene has CDR1 SGHRS and CDR2 YFSETQ. V lost 0 bases to trimming and J lost 0 bases, with 15 bases between them. The CDR3 runs 17 residues. Here the CDR3 reads CASSLAGQGAANYGYTF. CDR3 DNA sequence: TGCGCCAGCAGCTTGGCCGGGCAGGGCGCCGCTAACTATGGCTACACCTTC. The variable domain in full, with the rest retrieved from reference TRBV5-1 and TRBJ1-2, is KAGVTQTPRYLIKTRGQQVTLSCSPISGHRSVSWYQQTPGQGLQFLFEYFSETQRNKGNFPGRFSGRQFSNSRSEMNVSTLELGDSALYLCASSLAGQGAANYGYTFGSGTRLTVV.

The sample holds a few counts of this clonotype. The gene calls are TRBV7-9 and TRBJ1-1; 7 bases agree with TRBD1. The CDR3 length is 13 residues. V shed 4 bases and J 6 bases; nucleotides not matched to a gene: 5. Germline CDR1 reads SEHNR; CDR2 reads FQNEAQ (reference sequence). The CDR3 reads CASSSQGFPEAFF. The CDR3 DNA reads as TGTGCCAGCAGCTCACAGGGGTTCCCTGAAGCTTTCTTT.

This clonotype was counted between two and nine times. CDR3 coding DNA: TGCAGTGCCCCACTGAACCTTTATGGCTACACCTTC. This encodes CSAPLNLYGYTF. The genes are TRBV20-1 and TRBJ1-2, with D unresolved. The CDR3 runs 12 residues. Trimming shortened V by 6 bases and J by 5 bases, and 13 bases separated the two germline ends. The germline V gene has CDR1 DFQATT and CDR2 SNEGSKA (reference sequence).

The rearrangement links TRBV5-1 to TRBJ2-5; 9 bases match TRBD1. With 4 bases clipped from V and 7 bases from J, the junction kept 8 bases outside the gene matches. The CDR3 is made up of 14 amino acids. Germline CDR1 SGHRS, CDR2 YFSETQ. The CDR3 coding sequence is TGCGCCAGCAGCCCTCGACAGGGGGTTGTGACCCAGTACTTC. This codes for CASSPRQGVVTQYF.